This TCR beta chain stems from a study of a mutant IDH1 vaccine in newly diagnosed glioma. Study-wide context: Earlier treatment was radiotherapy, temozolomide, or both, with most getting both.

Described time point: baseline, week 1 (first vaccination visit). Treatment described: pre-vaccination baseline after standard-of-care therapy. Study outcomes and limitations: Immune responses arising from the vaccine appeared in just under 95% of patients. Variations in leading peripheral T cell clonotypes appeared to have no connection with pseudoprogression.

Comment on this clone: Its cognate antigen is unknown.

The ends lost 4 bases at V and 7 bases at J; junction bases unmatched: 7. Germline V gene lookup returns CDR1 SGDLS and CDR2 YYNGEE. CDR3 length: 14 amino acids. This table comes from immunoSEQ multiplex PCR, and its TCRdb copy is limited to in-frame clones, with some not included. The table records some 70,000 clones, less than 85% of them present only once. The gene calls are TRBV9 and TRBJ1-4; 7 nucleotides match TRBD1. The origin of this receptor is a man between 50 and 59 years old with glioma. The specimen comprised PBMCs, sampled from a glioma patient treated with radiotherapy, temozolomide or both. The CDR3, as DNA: TGTGCCAGCAGCTCCGCTCAGGGGGTTGAAAAACTGTTTTTT. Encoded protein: CASSSAQGVEKLFF.